This T cell receptor beta chain was captured by sequencing in a study of blood T cell repertoires in COVID-19. In the case of this clone: Germline is not matched at one junction end, which may reflect a read error.

The germline V gene has CDR1 MNHNS and CDR2 SASEGT. The CDR3 sequence is 13 residues long. Clones were read by immunoSEQ multiplex PCR, and TCRdb kept only the in-frame ones, dropping some. The sample comprises 60,000 to 70,000 clones, 65% to 90% of which are singletons, and more than 1.4% rests with the top ten. The sequenced material came from peripheral blood. The chain links TRBV6-1 to TRBJ1-2; 8 positions match TRBD1. The clonotype originates from a woman aged 55-70 years with acute or convalescent COVID-19. The CDR3 is CASTEGQGYGYTF. As DNA, the CDR3 is TGTGCCAGCACTGAAGGACAGGGCTATGGCTACACCTTC.